The source of this T cell receptor beta chain is a study of blood T cell repertoires in COVID-19. Study as a whole: Spain, Italy and the United States supplied samples that represented acute and convalescent COVID-19. T cells, B-cell-depleted T cells, or PBMCs supplied cDNA or gDNA.

The germline V gene has CDR1 LNHDA and CDR2 SQIVND (reference sequence). The length of the CDR3 is 16 residues. Trimming cost V 6 bases and J 3 bases; bases outside gene matches: 9. Method: immunoSEQ multiplex PCR; TCRdb's copy keeps in-frame clones and lacks some. Found here are 45,000 to 55,000 clones, 83% of them singletons; the top ten hold 5.3%. This chain joins TRBV19 and TRBJ2-2, with TRBD1 identical over 8 bases. This sequence originates from a human donor in a cohort sampled during active COVID-19. Specimen: peripheral blood. CDR3 DNA sequence: TGTGCCAGTAGGCACCTCACAGGGGGTGACACCGGGGAGCTGTTTTTT. Protein product: CASRHLTGGDTGELFF.